A single T cell receptor beta chain is shown here with its context. This entry is derived from a study of T cells in localized non-small cell lung cancer. Trimming stripped 2 bases from V and 8 bases from J, with 15 bases between. The CDR3 has 15 amino acids. Germline CDR1 reads MNHEY; CDR2 reads SVGAGI. Assay used: immunoSEQ multiplex PCR; TCRdb lists only in-frame clones, some missing. The sample includes about 40,000 clones, around 86% seen only once; the top ten take roughly 3.6%. J is TRBJ1-4 and V is TRBV6-5; D is undetermined. The clonotype was recovered from a man aged 18-55 years with stage I lung adenocarcinoma. Source: peripheral blood, taken before any cancer treatment. CDR3 amino acids: CASSYLRTRDEKLFF. CDR3 DNA sequence: TGTGCCAGCAGTTACCTCCGGACGAGAGACGAAAAACTGTTTTTT.